This T cell receptor beta chain comes out of a study of T-cell reconstitution after alpha-beta-depleted transplantation in children. Findings and caveats of the study: A year had passed since transplant, and T-cell counts and diversity by then came mostly from newly produced T cells. The study reportedly traced alpha-beta T cells about two months after transplant to several hundred expanded graft clones. Recipient T cells and thymic progenitors that survived gave rise to the high TCRbeta diversity observed at day 60 in some patients.

The CDR3 runs 13 residues. The V end was cut by 8 bases, the J end by 0 bases, with 11 bases between. Looked up from germline, CDR1 is SGHVS and CDR2 is FNYEAQ. The sample holds a few counts of this clonotype. Its antigen is unknown. During its preparation, the TCRbeta library received unique molecular identifiers. TCRdb ran MiXCR on the PCR reads and lists one entry per CDR3 protein. The repertoire includes 670,000 or so distinct CDR3 sequences, 13% of them detected once, and 0.75% to 0.85% sits in the top ten. The chain uses TRBV7-6 and TRBJ2-7; D is ambiguous. This clonotype was obtained from a girl aged 2-9 years with congenital amegakaryocytic thrombocytopenia, due to receive a stem cell transplant. Here the sequenced sample was PBMCs, taken before TCRalphabeta/CD19-depleted stem cell transplant. This CDR3 reads CASRAESSYEQYF. The DNA of the CDR3 is TGTGCCAGCCGGGCGGAAAGCTCCTACGAGCAGTACTTC.